A single T cell receptor beta chain is shown here with its context. What it binds is unknown. This sample is part of a study of cytomegalovirus exposure and HLA in healthy donors. Whole-study findings and limits: Exclusion as indistinguishable affected some V segments, including TRBV6-2 and TRBV6-3. Available immune exposure information was restricted to CMV serostatus only. It was taken for granted in presence/absence analyses that sequencing depth across donors was roughly uniform.

The primer mix had 60 Vbeta and 13 Jbeta primers. Assay: immunoSEQ multiplex PCR; the TCRdb copy retains only in-frame clones and omits some. The sample has some 200,000 clones; almost 85% are singletons. The CDR3 has 16 amino acids. V lost 0 bases and J lost 3, with 14 bases in between. Germline V gene lookup returns CDR1 SGHKS and CDR2 YYEKEE (reference sequence). The rearrangement links TRBV5-5 to TRBJ2-3; no definite D call. The origin of this receptor is a woman between 40 and 50 years old in good health and CMV-seronegative. The sequenced sample was PBMCs. The CDR3 DNA reads TGTGCCAGCAGCTTGGGTGTCGCGCGGTCTACAGATACGCAGTATTTT. Translation: CASSLGVARSTDTQYF.